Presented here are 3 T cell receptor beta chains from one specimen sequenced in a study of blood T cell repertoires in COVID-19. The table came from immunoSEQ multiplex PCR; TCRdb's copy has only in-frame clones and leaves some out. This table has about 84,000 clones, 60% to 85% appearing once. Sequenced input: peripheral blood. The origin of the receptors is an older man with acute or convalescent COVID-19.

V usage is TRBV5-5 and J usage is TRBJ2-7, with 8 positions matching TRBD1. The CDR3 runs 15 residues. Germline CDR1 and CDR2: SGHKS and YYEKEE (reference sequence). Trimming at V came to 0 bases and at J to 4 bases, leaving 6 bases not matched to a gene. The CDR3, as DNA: TGTGCCAGCAGCTTGGTCCAGGGGGCAAGGTACGAGCAGTACTTC. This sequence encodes CASSLVQGARYEQYF. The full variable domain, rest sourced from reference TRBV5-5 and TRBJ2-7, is DAGVTQSPTHLIKTRGQQVTLRCSPISGHKSVSWYQQVLGQGPQFIFQYYEKEERGRGNFPDRFSARQFPNYSSELNVNALLLGDSALYLCASSLVQGARYEQYFGPGTRLTVT.

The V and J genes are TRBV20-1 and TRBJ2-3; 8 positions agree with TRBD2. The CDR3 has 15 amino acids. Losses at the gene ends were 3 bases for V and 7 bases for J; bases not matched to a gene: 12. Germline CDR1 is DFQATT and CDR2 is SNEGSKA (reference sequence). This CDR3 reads CSASLRPAGGHTQYF. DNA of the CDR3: TGCAGTGCTAGTCTCAGGCCGGCGGGGGGTCATACGCAGTATTTT.

CDR3 sequence (DNA): TGTGCCACCAGTGATTTTAGGGGGCGGACGCAGTATTTT. It codes for CATSDFRGRTQYF. This sequence joins TRBV24-1 and TRBJ2-3, with 7 bases matching TRBD1. CDR3 length equals 13 residues. V dropped 1 base and J dropped 9; count of bases not matched to a gene: 3. Germline-derived CDR1 and CDR2 are KGHDR and SFDVKD.